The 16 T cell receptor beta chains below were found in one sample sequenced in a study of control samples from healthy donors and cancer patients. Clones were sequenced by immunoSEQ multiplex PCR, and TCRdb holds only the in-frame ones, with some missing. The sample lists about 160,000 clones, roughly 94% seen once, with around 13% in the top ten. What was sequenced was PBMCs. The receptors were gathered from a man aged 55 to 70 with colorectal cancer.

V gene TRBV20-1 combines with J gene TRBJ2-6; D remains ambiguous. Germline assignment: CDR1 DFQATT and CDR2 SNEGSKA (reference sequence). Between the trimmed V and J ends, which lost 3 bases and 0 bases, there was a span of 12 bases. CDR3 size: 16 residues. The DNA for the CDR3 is TGCAGTGCTAGTATTGGGGTGACCTCTGGGGCCAACGTCCTGACTTTC. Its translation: CSASIGVTSGANVLTF.

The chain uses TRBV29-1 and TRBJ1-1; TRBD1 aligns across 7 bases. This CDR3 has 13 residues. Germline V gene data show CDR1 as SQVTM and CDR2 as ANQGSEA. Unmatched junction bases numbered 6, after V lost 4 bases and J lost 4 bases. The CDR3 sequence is CSVAIGTVTEAFF. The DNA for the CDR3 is TGCAGCGTTGCGATTGGGACAGTCACTGAAGCTTTCTTT.

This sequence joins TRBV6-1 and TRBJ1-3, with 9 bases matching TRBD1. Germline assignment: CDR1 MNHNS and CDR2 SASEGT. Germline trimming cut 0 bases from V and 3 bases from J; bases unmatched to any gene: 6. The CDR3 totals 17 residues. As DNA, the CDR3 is TGTGCCAGCAGTGAAGCCCCACAGGGGGCACTTGGAAACACCATATATTTT. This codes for CASSEAPQGALGNTIYF.

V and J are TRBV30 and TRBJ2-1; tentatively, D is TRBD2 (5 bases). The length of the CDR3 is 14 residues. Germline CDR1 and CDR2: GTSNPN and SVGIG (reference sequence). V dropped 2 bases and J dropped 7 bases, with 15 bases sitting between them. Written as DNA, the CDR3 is TGTGCCTGGAGTCGGGGTTTAGGCGGGAATGAGCAGTTCTTC. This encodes CAWSRGLGGNEQFF. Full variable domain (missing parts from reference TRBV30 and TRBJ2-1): SQTIHQWPATLVQPVGSPLSLECTVEGTSNPNLYWYRQAAGRGLQLLFYSVGIGQISSEVPQNLSASRPQDRQFILSSKKLLLSDSGFYLCAWSRGLGGNEQFFGPGTRLTVL.

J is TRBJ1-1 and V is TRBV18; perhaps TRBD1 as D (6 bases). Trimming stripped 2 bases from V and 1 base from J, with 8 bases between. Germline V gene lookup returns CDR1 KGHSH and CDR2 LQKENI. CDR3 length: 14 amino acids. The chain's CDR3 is CASSPVDRNTEAFF. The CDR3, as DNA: TGTGCCAGCTCACCAGTGGACAGGAACACTGAAGCTTTCTTT.

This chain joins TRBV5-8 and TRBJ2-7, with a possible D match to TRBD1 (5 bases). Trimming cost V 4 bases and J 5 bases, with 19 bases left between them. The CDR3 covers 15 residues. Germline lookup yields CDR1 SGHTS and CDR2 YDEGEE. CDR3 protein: CASSPDRRPRDEQYF. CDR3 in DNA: TGTGCCAGCAGCCCGGACCGTCGTCCCAGGGACGAGCAGTACTTC.

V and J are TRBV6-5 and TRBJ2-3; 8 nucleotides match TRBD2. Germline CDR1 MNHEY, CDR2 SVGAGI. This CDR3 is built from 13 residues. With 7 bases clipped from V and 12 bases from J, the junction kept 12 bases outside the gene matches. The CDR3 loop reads CASTREGSGLQYF. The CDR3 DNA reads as TGTGCCAGCACCCGGGAGGGGTCGGGTCTTCAGTATTTT.

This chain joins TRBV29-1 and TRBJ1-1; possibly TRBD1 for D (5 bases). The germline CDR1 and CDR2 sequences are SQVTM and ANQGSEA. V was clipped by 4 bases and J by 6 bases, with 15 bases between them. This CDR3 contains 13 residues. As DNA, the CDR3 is TGCAGCGTTGTACGAGGGGAAGGCTCTGAAGCTTTCTTT. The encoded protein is CSVVRGEGSEAFF.

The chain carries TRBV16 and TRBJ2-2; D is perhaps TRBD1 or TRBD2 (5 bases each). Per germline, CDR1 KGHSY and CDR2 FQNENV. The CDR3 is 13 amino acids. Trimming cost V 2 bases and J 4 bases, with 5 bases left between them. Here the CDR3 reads CASSQGGTGELFF. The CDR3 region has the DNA TGTGCCAGCAGCCAAGGGGGCACCGGGGAGCTGTTTTTT.

The CDR3 DNA is TGTGCCAGCAGTTACTCTTCGCTTAACGTCGGGGTACCTACCGGGGAGCTGTTTTTT. Amino acids: CASSYSSLNVGVPTGELFF. J is TRBJ2-2 and V is TRBV6-2 or TRBV6-3; TRBD2 might be the D (5 bases). The CDR3 contains 19 residues. Germline values: CDR1 MNHEY, CDR2 SVGEGT. V was shortened by 0 bases and J by 5 bases, with 22 bases between the two germline ends.

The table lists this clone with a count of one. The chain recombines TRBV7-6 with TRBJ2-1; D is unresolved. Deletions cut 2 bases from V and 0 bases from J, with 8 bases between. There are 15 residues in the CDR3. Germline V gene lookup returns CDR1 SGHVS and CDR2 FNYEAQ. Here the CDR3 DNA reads TGTGCCAGCAGCTTAATGGAGAGCTCCTACAATGAGCAGTTCTTC. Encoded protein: CASSLMESSYNEQFF.

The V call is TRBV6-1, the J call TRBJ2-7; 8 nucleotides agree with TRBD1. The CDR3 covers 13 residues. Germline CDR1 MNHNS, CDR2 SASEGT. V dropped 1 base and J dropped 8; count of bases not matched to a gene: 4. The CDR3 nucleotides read TGTGCCAGCAGTGAAGACGGACAGGGAAAGCAGTACTTC. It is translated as CASSEDGQGKQYF.

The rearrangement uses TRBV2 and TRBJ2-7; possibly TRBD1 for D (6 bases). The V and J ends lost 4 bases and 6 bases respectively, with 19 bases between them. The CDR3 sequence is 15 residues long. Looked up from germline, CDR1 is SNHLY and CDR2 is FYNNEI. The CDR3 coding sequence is TGTGCCAGCAGTGCTACAGGGTTGCCCGGAGGCGAGCAGTACTTC. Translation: CASSATGLPGGEQYF.

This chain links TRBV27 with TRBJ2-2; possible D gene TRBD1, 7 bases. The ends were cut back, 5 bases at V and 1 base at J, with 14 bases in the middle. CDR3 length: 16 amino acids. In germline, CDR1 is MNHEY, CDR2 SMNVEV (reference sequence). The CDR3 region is CASSPRDSKNTGELFF. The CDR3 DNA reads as TGTGCCAGCAGTCCGCGGGACAGTAAGAACACCGGGGAGCTGTTTTTT.

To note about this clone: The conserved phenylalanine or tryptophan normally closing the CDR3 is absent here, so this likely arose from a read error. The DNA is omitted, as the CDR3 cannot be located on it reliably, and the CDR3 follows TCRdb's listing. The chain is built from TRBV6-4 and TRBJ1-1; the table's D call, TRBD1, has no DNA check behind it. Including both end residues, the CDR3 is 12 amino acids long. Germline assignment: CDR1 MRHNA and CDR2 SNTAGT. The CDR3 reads CASSDSWQGGNL.

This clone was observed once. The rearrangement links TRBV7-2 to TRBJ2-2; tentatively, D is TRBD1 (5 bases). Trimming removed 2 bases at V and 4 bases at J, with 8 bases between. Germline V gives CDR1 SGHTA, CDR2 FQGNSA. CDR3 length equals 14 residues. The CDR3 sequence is CASSLWGSTGELFF. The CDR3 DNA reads TGTGCCAGCAGCTTATGGGGCAGCACCGGGGAGCTGTTTTTT.